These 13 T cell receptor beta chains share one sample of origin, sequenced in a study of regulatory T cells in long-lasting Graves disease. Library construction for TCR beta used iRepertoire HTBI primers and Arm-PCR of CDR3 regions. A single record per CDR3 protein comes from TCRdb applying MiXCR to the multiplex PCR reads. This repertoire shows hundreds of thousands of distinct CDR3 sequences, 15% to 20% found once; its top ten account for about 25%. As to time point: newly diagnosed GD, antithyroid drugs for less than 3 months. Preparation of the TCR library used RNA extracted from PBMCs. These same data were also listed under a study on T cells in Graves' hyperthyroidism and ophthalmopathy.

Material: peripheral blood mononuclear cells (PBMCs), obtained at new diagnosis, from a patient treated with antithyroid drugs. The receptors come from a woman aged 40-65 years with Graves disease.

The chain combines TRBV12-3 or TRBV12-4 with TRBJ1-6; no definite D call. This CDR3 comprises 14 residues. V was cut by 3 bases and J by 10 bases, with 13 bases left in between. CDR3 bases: TGTGCCAGCAGTTTCGAGGCACCGGGATCACCCCTCCACTTT. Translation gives CASSFEAPGSPLHF.

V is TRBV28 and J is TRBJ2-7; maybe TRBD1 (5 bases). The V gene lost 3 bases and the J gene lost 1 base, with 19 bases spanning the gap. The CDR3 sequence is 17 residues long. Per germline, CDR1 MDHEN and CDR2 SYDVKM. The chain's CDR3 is CASSFPTMGLTSYEQYF. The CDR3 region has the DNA TGTGCCAGCAGTTTCCCCACTATGGGGCTAACTTCCTACGAGCAGTACTTC.

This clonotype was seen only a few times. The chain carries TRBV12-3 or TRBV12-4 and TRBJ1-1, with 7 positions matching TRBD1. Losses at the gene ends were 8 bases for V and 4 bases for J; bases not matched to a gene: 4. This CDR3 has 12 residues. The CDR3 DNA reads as TGTGCCAGCCGACAGGGCTTCACTGAAGCTTTCTTT. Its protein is CASRQGFTEAFF.

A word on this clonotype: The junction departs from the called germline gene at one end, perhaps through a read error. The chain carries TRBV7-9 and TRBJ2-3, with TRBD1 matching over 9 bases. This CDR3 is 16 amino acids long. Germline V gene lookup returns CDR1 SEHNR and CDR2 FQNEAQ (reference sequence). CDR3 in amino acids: CASSQEWTGDTDTQYF. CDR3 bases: TGCGCCAGCAGCCAAGAATGGACAGGGGATACAGATACGCAGTATTTT.

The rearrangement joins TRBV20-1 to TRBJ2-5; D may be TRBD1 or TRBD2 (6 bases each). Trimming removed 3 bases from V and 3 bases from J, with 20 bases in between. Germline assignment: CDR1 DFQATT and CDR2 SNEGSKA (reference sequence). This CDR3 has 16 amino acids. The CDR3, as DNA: TGCAGTGCTAGGCGGGGCTCTAACAGGGCTGAAGAGACCCAGTACTTC. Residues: CSARRGSNRAEETQYF.

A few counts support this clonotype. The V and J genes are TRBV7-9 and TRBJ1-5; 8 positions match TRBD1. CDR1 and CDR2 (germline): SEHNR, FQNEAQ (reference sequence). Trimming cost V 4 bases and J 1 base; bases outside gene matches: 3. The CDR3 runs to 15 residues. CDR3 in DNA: TGTGCCAGCAGCTCGGGACAGGCGAGCAATCAGCCCCAGCATTTT. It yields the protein CASSSGQASNQPQHF. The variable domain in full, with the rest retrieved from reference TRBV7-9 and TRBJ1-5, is DTGVSQNPRHKITKRGQNVTFRCDPISEHNRLYWYRQTLGQGPEFLTYFQNEAQLEKSRLLSDRFSAERPKGSFSTLEIQRTEQGDSAMYLCASSSGQASNQPQHFGDGTRLSIL.

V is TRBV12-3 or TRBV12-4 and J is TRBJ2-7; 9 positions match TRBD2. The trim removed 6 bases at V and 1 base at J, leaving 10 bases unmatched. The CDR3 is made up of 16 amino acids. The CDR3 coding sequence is TGTGCCAGCAGCGCTTTTGGCACTAGCGGGTCCTACGAGCAGTACTTC. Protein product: CASSAFGTSGSYEQYF.

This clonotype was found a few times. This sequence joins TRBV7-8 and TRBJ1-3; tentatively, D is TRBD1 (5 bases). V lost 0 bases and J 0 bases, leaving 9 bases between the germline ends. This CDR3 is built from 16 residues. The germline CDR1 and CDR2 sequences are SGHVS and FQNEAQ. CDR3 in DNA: TGTGCCAGCAGCTTAGCCAGGGTTAGCTCTGGAAACACCATATATTTT. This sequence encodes CASSLARVSSGNTIYF.

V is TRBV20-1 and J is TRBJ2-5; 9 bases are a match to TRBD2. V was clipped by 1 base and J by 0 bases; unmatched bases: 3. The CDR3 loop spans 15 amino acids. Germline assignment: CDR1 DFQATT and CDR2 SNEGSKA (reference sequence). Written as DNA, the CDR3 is TGCAGTGCTAGAGGGGTAGCGGGAGACCAAGAGACCCAGTACTTC. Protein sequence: CSARGVAGDQETQYF.

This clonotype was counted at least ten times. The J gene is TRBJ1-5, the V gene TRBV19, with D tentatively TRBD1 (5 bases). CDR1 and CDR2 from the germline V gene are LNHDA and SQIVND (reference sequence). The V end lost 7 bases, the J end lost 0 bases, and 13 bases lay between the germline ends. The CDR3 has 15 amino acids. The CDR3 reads CASKRGGDSNQPQHF. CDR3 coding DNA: TGTGCCAGTAAAAGGGGAGGGGATAGCAATCAGCCCCAGCATTTT.

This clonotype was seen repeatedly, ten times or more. DNA for the CDR3: TGTGCCAGCAGCTTAGTCGCGTGGGACAGGGGGCGTAACTATGGCTACACCTTC. Protein sequence: CASSLVAWDRGRNYGYTF. The gene calls are TRBV11-2 and TRBJ1-2; the match to TRBD1 covers 12 bases. V was clipped by 1 base and J by 1 base; unmatched bases: 7. This CDR3 region has 18 residues. Germline assignment: CDR1 SGHAT and CDR2 FQNNGV.

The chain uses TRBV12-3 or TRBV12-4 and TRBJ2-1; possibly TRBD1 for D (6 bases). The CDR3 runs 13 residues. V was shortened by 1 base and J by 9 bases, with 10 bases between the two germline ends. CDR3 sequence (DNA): TGTGCCAGCAGTTTAGGCAGGGGCGGTGAGCAGTTCTTC. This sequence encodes CASSLGRGGEQFF.

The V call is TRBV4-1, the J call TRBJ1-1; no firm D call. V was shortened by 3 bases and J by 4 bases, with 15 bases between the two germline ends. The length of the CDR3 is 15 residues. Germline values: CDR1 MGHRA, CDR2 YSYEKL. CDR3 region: CASSHNTGVLTEAFF. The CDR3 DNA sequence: TGCGCCAGCAGCCATAACACCGGGGTCCTCACTGAAGCTTTCTTT.